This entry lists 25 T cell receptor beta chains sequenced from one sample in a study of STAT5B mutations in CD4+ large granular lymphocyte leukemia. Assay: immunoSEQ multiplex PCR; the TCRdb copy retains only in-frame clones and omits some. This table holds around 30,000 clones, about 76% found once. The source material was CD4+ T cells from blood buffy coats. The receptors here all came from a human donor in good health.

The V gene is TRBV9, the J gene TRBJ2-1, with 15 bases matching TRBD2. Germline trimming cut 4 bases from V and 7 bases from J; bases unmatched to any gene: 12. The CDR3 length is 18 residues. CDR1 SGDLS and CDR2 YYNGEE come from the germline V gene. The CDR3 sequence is CASSPGTSGGHDLNEQFF. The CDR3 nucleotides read TGTGCCAGCAGCCCCGGGACTAGCGGGGGGCATGACCTTAATGAGCAGTTCTTC.

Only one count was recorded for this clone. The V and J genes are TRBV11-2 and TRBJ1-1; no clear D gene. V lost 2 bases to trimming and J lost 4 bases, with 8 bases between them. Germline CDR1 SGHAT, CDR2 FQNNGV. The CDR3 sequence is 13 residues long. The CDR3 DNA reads TGTGCCAGCAGCTTATGGAGTACCACTGAAGCTTTCTTT. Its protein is CASSLWSTTEAFF.

CDR3 protein: CASKTGLSTDTQYF. The CDR3 DNA is TGCGCCAGCAAGACAGGGCTAAGCACAGATACGCAGTATTTT. The chain carries TRBV4-1 and TRBJ2-3; 7 nucleotides agree with TRBD1. CDR3 length: 14 residues. The V and J ends lost 7 bases and 0 bases, in that order; junction bases with no gene match: 4. Germline V CDR1 and CDR2: MGHRA, YSYEKL.

The CDR3 sequence: CASSESGRRNTEAFF. Here the CDR3 DNA reads TGTGCCAGCAGCGAATCGGGACGCCGGAACACTGAAGCTTTCTTT. V and J are TRBV7-8 and TRBJ1-1, with D possibly TRBD1 on 5 matching bases. Trimming removed 5 bases from V and 1 base from J, with 14 bases in between. Germline V gives CDR1 SGHVS, CDR2 FQNEAQ. The CDR3 has 15 residues.

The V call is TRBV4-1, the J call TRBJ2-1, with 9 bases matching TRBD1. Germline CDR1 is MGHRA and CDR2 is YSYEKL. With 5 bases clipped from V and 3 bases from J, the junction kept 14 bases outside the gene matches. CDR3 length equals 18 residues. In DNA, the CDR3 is TGCGCCAGCAGCTACTCACCGACAGGGGGTGTAAACTACAATGAGCAGTTCTTC. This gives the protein CASSYSPTGGVNYNEQFF.

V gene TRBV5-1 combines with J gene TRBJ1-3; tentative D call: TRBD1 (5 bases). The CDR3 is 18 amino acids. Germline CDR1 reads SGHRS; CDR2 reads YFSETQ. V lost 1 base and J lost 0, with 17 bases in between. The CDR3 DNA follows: TGCGCCAGCAGCTTGACGGGACTCAGGGCCACCTCTGGAAACACCATATATTTT. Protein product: CASSLTGLRATSGNTIYF.

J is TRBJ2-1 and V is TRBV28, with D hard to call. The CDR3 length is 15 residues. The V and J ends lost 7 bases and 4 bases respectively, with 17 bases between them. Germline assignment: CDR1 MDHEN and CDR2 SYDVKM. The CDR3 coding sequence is TGTGCCAGCACCCCAGACGGTAATTCGTACAATGAGCAGTTCTTC. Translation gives CASTPDGNSYNEQFF.

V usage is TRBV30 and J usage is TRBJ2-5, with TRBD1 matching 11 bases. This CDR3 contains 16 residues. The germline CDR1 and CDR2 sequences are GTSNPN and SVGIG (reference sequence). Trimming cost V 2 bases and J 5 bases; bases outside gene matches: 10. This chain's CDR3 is CAWSFGQGAVGETQYF. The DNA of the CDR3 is TGTGCCTGGAGTTTCGGACAGGGGGCTGTAGGGGAGACCCAGTACTTC. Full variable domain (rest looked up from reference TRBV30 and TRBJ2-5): SQTIHQWPATLVQPVGSPLSLECTVEGTSNPNLYWYRQAAGRGLQLLFYSVGIGQISSEVPQNLSASRPQDRQFILSSKKLLLSDSGFYLCAWSFGQGAVGETQYFGPGTRLLVL.

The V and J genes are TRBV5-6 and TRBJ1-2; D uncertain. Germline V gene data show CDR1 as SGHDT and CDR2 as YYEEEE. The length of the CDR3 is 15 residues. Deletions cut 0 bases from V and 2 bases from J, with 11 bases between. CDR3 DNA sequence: TGTGCCAGCAGCTTGGTATTCGCAGGCAACTATGGCTACACCTTC. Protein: CASSLVFAGNYGYTF.

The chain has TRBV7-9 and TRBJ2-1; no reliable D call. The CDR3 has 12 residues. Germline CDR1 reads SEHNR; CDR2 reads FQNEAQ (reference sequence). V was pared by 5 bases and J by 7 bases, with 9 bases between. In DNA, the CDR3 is TGTGCCAGCAGCCGGCAAGGGAATGAGCAGTTCTTC. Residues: CASSRQGNEQFF.

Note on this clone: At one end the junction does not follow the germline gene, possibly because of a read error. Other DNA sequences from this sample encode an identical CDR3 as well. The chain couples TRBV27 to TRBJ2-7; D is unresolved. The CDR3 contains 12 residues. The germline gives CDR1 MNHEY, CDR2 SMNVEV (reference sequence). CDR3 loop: CASSRSSDEQYF. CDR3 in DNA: TGTGCCAGCAGTCGATCCTCCGACGAGCAGTACTTC.

The CDR3 here is CASSLFRGTAHEAFF. The CDR3 DNA follows: TGTGCCAGCAGCTTATTCCGCGGGACAGCTCATGAAGCTTTCTTT. The chain couples TRBV7-8 to TRBJ1-1; 7 bases align to TRBD1. The V gene end was trimmed by 2 bases and the J gene end by 7 bases; junction bases not matched to a gene: 10. CDR1 SGHVS and CDR2 FQNEAQ come from the germline V gene. This CDR3 contains 15 residues.

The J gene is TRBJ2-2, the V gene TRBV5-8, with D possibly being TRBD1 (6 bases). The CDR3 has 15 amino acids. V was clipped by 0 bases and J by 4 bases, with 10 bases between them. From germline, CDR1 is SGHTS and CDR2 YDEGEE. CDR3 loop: CASSLGTVSTGELFF. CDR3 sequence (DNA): TGTGCCAGCAGCTTGGGGACAGTTAGCACCGGGGAGCTGTTTTTT.

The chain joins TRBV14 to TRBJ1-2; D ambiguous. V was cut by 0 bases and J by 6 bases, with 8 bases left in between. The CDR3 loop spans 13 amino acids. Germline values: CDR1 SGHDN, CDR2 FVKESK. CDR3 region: CASSQDLGHGYTF. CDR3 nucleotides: TGTGCCAGCAGCCAAGATCTAGGCCATGGCTACACCTTC. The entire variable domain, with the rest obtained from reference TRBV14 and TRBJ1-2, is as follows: EAGVTQFPSHSVIEKGQTVTLRCDPISGHDNLYWYRRVMGKEIKFLLHFVKESKQDESGMPNNRFLAERTGGTYSTLKVQPAELEDSGVYFCASSQDLGHGYTFGSGTRLTVV.

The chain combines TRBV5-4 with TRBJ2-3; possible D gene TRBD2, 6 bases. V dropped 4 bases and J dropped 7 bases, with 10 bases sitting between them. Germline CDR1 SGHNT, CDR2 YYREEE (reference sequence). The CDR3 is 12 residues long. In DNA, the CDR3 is TGTGCCAGCAGCAAGACTAGAAATACGCAGTATTTT. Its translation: CASSKTRNTQYF.

CDR3 nucleotides: TGCGCCAGCAGCTCGGGACAGGGGAACACTGAAGCTTTCTTT. Translation: CASSSGQGNTEAFF. This rearrangement joins TRBV5-1 to TRBJ1-1; 9 nucleotides align to TRBD1. Per the germline V gene, CDR1 is SGHRS and CDR2 is YFSETQ. V was pared by 3 bases and J by 1 base, with 1 base of the junction left unmatched. The CDR3 has 14 residues.

The DNA of the CDR3 is TGTGCCAGCAGCTTGGTGGCAGGACTAAACTATGGCTACACCTTC. The encoded protein is CASSLVAGLNYGYTF. This chain links TRBV5-4 with TRBJ1-2, with unresolved D. The germline V gene has CDR1 SGHNT and CDR2 YYREEE (reference sequence). This CDR3 comprises 15 residues. Trimming took off 0 bases at V and 2 bases at J, with 11 bases between the two ends.

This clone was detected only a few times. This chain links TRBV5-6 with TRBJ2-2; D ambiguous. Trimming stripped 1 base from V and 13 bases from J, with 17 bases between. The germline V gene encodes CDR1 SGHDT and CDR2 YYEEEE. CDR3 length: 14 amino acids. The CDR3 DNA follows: TGTGCCAGCAGCTTGAACCGCCGGGCCGGTGGGCTGTTTTTT. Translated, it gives CASSLNRRAGGLFF.

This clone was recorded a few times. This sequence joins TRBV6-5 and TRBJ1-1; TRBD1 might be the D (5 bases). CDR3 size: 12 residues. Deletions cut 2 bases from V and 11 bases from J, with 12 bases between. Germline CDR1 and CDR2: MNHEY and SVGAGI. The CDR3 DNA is TGTGCCAGCAGTTACAGGCAGGGAAGGGCTTTCTTT. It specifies CASSYRQGRAFF.

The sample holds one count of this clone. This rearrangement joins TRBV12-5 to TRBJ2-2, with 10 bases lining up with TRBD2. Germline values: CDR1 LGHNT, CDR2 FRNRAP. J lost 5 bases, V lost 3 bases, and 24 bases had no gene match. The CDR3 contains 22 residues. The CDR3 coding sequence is TGTGCTAGTGGTTTCCTCCCCGGACCCGAGGCCCTAGCGGGAGTGAGAACCGGGGAGCTGTTTTTT. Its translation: CASGFLPGPEALAGVRTGELFF.

CDR3 DNA sequence: TGCGCCAGCAGCCAAGATGGGACAGGGTCGGGTCAGCCCCAGCATTTT. It codes for CASSQDGTGSGQPQHF. This chain joins TRBV4-1 and TRBJ1-5; TRBD1 matches at 9 bases. The CDR3 is 16 residues long. Germline lookup yields CDR1 MGHRA and CDR2 YSYEKL. V lost 0 bases to trimming and J lost 6 bases; unmatched junction nucleotides: 6.

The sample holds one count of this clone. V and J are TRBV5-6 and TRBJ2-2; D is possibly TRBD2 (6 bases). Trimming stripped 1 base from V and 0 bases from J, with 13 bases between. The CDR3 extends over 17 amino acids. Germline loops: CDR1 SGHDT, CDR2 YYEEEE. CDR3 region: CASSLTGAGPNTGELFF. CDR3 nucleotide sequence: TGTGCCAGCAGCTTGACTGGAGCGGGCCCGAACACCGGGGAGCTGTTTTTT.

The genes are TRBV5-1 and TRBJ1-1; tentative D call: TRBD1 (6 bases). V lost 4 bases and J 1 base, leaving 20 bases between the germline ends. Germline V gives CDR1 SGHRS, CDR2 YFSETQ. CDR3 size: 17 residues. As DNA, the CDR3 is TGCGCCAGCAGCAGAGCCCGGGGGCTCGGAGGGAACACTGAAGCTTTCTTT. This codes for CASSRARGLGGNTEAFF.

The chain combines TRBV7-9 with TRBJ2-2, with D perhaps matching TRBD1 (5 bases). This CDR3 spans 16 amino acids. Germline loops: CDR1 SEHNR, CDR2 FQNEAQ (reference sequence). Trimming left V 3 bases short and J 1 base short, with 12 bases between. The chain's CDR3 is CASSFRGHVNTGELFF. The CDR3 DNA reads TGTGCCAGCAGCTTCCGCGGACACGTGAACACCGGGGAGCTGTTTTTT. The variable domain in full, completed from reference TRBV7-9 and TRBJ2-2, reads DTGVSQNPRHKITKRGQNVTFRCDPISEHNRLYWYRQTLGQGPEFLTYFQNEAQLEKSRLLSDRFSAERPKGSFSTLEIQRTEQGDSAMYLCASSFRGHVNTGELFFGEGSRLTVL.

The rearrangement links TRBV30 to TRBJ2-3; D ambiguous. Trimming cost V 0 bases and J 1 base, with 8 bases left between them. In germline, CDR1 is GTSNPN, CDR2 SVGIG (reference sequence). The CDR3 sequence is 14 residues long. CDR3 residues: CAWSVPGGTDTQYF. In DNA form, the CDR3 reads TGTGCCTGGAGTGTACCTGGGGGCACAGATACGCAGTATTTT.